The entry below describes one T cell receptor beta chain. The data are from a study of blood T cell repertoires in COVID-19. Background on the study: Both acute and convalescent COVID-19 samples were obtained from the United States, Italy and Spain.

Two negative PCRs, clearance, or symptom resolution characterized the recovered Cohort 3 donors. Using immunoSEQ multiplex PCR, the repertoire was profiled, and TCRdb retains in-frame clones only, with some absent. The sample comprises about 400,000 clones, 80% to 90% of which are singletons, and approximately 9.3% rests with the top ten. What was sequenced was PBMCs or T cells enriched from blood (not recorded which). The TCR sequence derives from a woman between 45 and 60 years old who had recovered from COVID-19.

The CDR3 loop is CASSAALWAQHF. Here the CDR3 DNA reads TGTGCCAGCAGTGCGGCGCTCTGGGCCCAGCATTTT. The V call is TRBV12-3 or TRBV12-4, the J call TRBJ1-5; D unresolved. The CDR3 sequence is 12 residues long. Trimming removed 5 bases from V and 11 bases from J, with 13 bases in between.